The present entry profiles one TCR beta chain with its context. Germline assignment: CDR1 SGHTS and CDR2 YDEGEE. With 0 bases removed from V and 1 base from J, the gap between germline ends came to 10 bases. The CDR3 has 15 residues. In patients chosen for sequencing, flow cytometry had shown CD8+CD57+ cell expansion. The sample is drawn from a study of CD8+CD57+ T cells in acquired aplastic anemia. In the study overall: DNA per sorted CD4+ or CD8+ sample ranged roughly 0.17 to 27.4 ug, averaging roughly 3.5 ug.

Profiling that covered TCR beta VDJ and CDR3 relied on genomic DNA as its template. TCRdb redid the calling of the reads with MiXCR, one entry per CDR3 protein. The sample includes around 500,000 distinct CDR3 sequences, less than 35% of them seen just once. Sequenced input: sorted CD4+, CD8+, or CD8+CD57+ T cells (not recorded which) from PBMCs. The chain combines TRBV5-8 with TRBJ1-1, with D possibly TRBD1 on 5 matching bases. The sequence was obtained from a human donor with aplastic anemia. CDR3 sequence (DNA): TGTGCCAGCAGCTTGGCAGGGTGGGGGAACACTGAAGCTTTCTTT. Translating gives CASSLAGWGNTEAFF.